These T cell receptor beta chains were read from a single sample in a study of human T cells and chemical hapten exposure. TCRdb independently ran MiXCR on the 5' RACE reads; one entry per CDR3 protein. Counted here are about 81,000 distinct CDR3 sequences, more than 7.5% occurring once; the ten biggest clones make up 2% to 2.5%. The receptors stem from a male donor in good health. Both conserved end residues are part of each CDR3. D genes are given only for firm matches. Expanded clones are given a class, and other clones once, few, many or no size at all.

abundance,j_gene,d_gene,v_gene,CDR3nt,CDR3aa
many,TRBJ2-3,TRBD2,TRBV10-3,TGTGCCATCAGTGAGTCCCCTAGCGGGGGCACAGATACGCAGTATTTT,CAISESPSGGTDTQYF
.,TRBJ2-5,.,TRBV10-3,TGTGCCATCAGTGGTTCCGCCGGGAGCACAGAGGAGACCCAGTACTTC,CAISGSAGSTEETQYF
.,TRBJ1-4,.,TRBV6-5,TGTGCCAGCAGTTCCCTGGGCACAACTAATGAAAAACTGTTTTTT,CASSSLGTTNEKLFF
few,TRBJ1-5,.,TRBV6-1,TGTGCCAGCTATCTCCCGTCCGTCCCCATGAATAGCAATCAGCCCCAGCATTTT,CASYLPSVPMNSNQPQHF
.,TRBJ1-1,.,TRBV12-5,TGTGCTAGTGGCCTCCTCGGGAACACTGAAGCTTTCTTT,CASGLLGNTEAFF
many,TRBJ2-2,.,TRBV20-1,TGCAGTGCTCCCCAAGACCCGCGGACCGGGGAGCTGTTTTTT,CSAPQDPRTGELFF
few,TRBJ2-7,TRBD1,TRBV4-1,TGCGCCAGCAGCCAAGAGGGACAGGCCTACGAGCAGTACTTC,CASSQEGQAYEQYF
many,TRBJ2-5,.,TRBV7-9,TGTGCCAGCAGCCGTCGTCTAGCCACCCAAGAGACCCAGTACTTC,CASSRRLATQETQYF
.,TRBJ1-2,TRBD1,TRBV25-1,TGTGCCAGCAGCCTGGGACAGGGGCCTCTACACTATGGCTACACCTTC,CASSLGQGPLHYGYTF
many,TRBJ2-7,.,TRBV6-5,TGTGCCAGCAGCGGACAGAGATTAGCCTACGAGCAGTACTTC,CASSGQRLAYEQYF
many,TRBJ2-5,.,TRBV20-1,TGCAGTGCTAGAGTTCGACTAGGAAGCCAAGAGACCCAGTACTTC,CSARVRLGSQETQYF
many,TRBJ1-5,TRBD1,TRBV27,TGTGCCAGCAGTTTACAGGGGGCACATCAGCCCCAGCATTTT,CASSLQGAHQPQHF
many,TRBJ2-7,TRBD2,TRBV7-8,TGTGCCAGCAGCTTACTCAGCGGGGGTTCCTACGAGCAGTACTTC,CASSLLSGGSYEQYF
.,TRBJ2-3,TRBD1,TRBV29-1,TGCAGCGTTGAAGGAGGGACAGAGGGCCCGGATACGCAGTATTTT,CSVEGGTEGPDTQYF
.,TRBJ2-7,.,TRBV3-1,TGTGCCAGCAGCCTCCAGGGCCGGACGTACGAGCAGTACTTC,CASSLQGRTYEQYF
.,TRBJ1-1,.,TRBV20-1,TGCAGTGCTAGATTAAGCAGGGGCACTGAAGCTTTCTTT,CSARLSRGTEAFF
few,TRBJ2-5,.,TRBV27,TGTGCCAGCAGCTTCCAGGGGACTGGGGAGACCCAGTACTTC,CASSFQGTGETQYF
many,TRBJ1-1,TRBD1,TRBV18,TGTGCCAGCTCACCAAACACCCCGGGACAGCATAACACTGAAGCTTTCTTT,CASSPNTPGQHNTEAFF
few,TRBJ1-4,.,TRBV6-5,TGTGCCAGCAGTCCCGGAACAACTAATGAAAAACTGTTTTTT,CASSPGTTNEKLFF
.,TRBJ2-3,TRBD2,TRBV6-4,TGTGCCATCAGTGAGTCGATAGCGGGATATGCAGATACGCAGTATTTT,CAISESIAGYADTQYF
few,TRBJ1-5,.,TRBV5-5,TGTGCCAGCAGCTTCGATCAGGGGATTAATCAGCCCCAGCATTTT,CASSFDQGINQPQHF
.,TRBJ2-1,TRBD2,TRBV5-1,TGCGCCAGCAGCTTAGCGGGAGAGGTAATTGGTAATGAGCAGTTCTTC,CASSLAGEVIGNEQFF
few,TRBJ1-4,TRBD1,TRBV7-8,TGTGCCAGCAGCTTATGGGACAGCATAACGGGGGAAAAACTGTTTTTT,CASSLWDSITGEKLFF
.,TRBJ2-3,TRBD2,TRBV20-1,TGCAGTGCGCTCCACGCCACTAGCGGCACACGCACAGATACGCAGTATTTT,CSALHATSGTRTDTQYF
.,TRBJ1-1,.,TRBV13,TGTGCCAGCAGCCAGACAGGCCGAAACACTGAAGCTTTCTTT,CASSQTGRNTEAFF
many,TRBJ2-3,TRBD2,TRBV20-1,TGCAGTGCTAGTCCTAGCGGGAGGTTGGGCACAGATACGCAGTATTTT,CSASPSGRLGTDTQYF
.,TRBJ1-4,TRBD1,TRBV11-2,TGTGCCAGCAGCTTACCGGGACAGGGGAATGAAAAACTGTTTTTT,CASSLPGQGNEKLFF
few,TRBJ2-2,TRBD1,TRBV13,TGTGCCAGCAGCTTAGGCCTGGGACAGGGAACCGGGGAGCTGTTTTTT,CASSLGLGQGTGELFF
few,TRBJ1-5,.,TRBV6-2/TRBV6-3,TGTGCCAGCAGTTACCAGGACTGGGATCAGCCCCAGCATTTT,CASSYQDWDQPQHF
many,TRBJ2-7,.,TRBV7-9,TGTGCCAGCAGCCCCCCTGGCTCCTACGAGCAGTACTTC,CASSPPGSYEQYF
many,TRBJ2-3,.,TRBV30,TGTGCCTGGAGTGTACCCGGGAGAGGGTATACGCAGTATTTT,CAWSVPGRGYTQYF
few,TRBJ2-4,.,TRBV7-8,TGTGCCAGCAGCTTAATGTGGGTTGGGGAAGCCAAAAACATTCAGTACTTC,CASSLMWVGEAKNIQYF
.,TRBJ2-7,.,TRBV20-1,TGCAGTGCGGCGGCCGCAAGGAGCTCCTACGAGCAGTACTTC,CSAAAARSSYEQYF
few,TRBJ1-5,.,TRBV2,TGTGCCAGCAGCCTTGACGGCTCCAATCAGCCCCAGCATTTT,CASSLDGSNQPQHF
.,TRBJ1-5,.,TRBV6-2/TRBV6-3,TGTGCCAGCATGCTAACAGACCTTCAGCCCCAGCATTTT,CASMLTDLQPQHF
.,TRBJ1-6,.,TRBV6-2/TRBV6-3,TGTGCCAGCAGTTACGTAAGGAGCTCCTATAATTCACCCCTCCACTTT,CASSYVRSSYNSPLHF
many,TRBJ1-1,TRBD1,TRBV5-1,TGCGCCAGCAGCTTGTGGCAGGGGGACACTGAAGCTTTCTTT,CASSLWQGDTEAFF
few,TRBJ2-1,.,TRBV5-1,TGCGCCAGCAGCTTCGGCCTAGCCGGTAGCTCCTACAATGAGCAGTTCTTC,CASSFGLAGSSYNEQFF
.,TRBJ2-7,.,TRBV20-1,TGCAGTGCTAGACCACACGGACAGTCAGGCGAGCAGTACTTC,CSARPHGQSGEQYF
.,TRBJ1-1,.,TRBV29-1,TGCAGCGTTCTCAGGGTCACTGAAGCTTTCTTT,CSVLRVTEAFF
.,TRBJ1-5,.,TRBV6-1,TGTGCCAGCAGTGAAGCGGGGCGTGGGAATCAGCCCCAGCATTTT,CASSEAGRGNQPQHF
.,TRBJ2-7,.,TRBV5-1,TGCGCCAGCAGCTTGGAGCAACACTCCTACGAGCAGTACTTC,CASSLEQHSYEQYF
.,TRBJ1-1,.,TRBV10-3,TGTGCCATCAGTGGGGGGGGATGGGCCGTCACTGAAGCTTTCTTT,CAISGGGWAVTEAFF
few,TRBJ2-3,TRBD2,TRBV7-9,TGTGCCAGCACCAATAGCGGGAGCGGGGCAGATACGCAGTATTTT,CASTNSGSGADTQYF
few,TRBJ2-1,TRBD2,TRBV15,TGTGCCACCAGCAGAGTACTAGCGGGAGGGCCGGGGGTTTACAATGAGCAGTTCTTC,CATSRVLAGGPGVYNEQFF
many,TRBJ2-7,TRBD1,TRBV27,TGTGCCAGCAGTAGACAGGGGAGCTCCTACGAGCAGTACTTC,CASSRQGSSYEQYF